The rows below give T cell receptor beta chains drawn from one sample of a study of blood T cell repertoires in COVID-19. Profiled with immunoSEQ multiplex PCR; TCRdb holds only in-frame clones, not every one. The table records fewer than 400,000 clones, around 84% of them present only once. Sequenced: PBMCs or T cells enriched from blood (not recorded which). These receptor sequences come from a woman under 40 who had been exposed to COVID-19. Both conserved end residues are part of each CDR3. D genes are given only for firm matches. Clone size is stated in some rows and not others, as once, few, many or a class when expanded.

V gene	D gene	clone size	J gene	CDR3 DNA	CDR3 protein
TRBV5-4	TRBD2	-	TRBJ2-5	TGTGCCAGCAGCCTTAGCGGGGGAGGAGAGACCCAGTACTTC	CASSLSGGGETQYF
TRBV5-1	-	-	TRBJ2-2	TGCGCCAGCAGCTTGGTGTCGAGAGGAGACACCGGGGAGCTGTTTTTT	CASSLVSRGDTGELFF
TRBV5-1	-	-	TRBJ2-1	TGCGCCAGCAGGATAGGGGGAAGCTCCTACAATGAGCAGTTCTTC	CASRIGGSSYNEQFF
TRBV28	-	-	TRBJ1-5	TGTGCCAGCAGTGGCAGGGAGGGCGTTAGCAATCAGCCCCAGCATTTT	CASSGREGVSNQPQHF
TRBV5-1	TRBD2	-	TRBJ2-5	TGCGCCAGCACCATTCGCGGGGGACAAGAGACCCAGTACTTC	CASTIRGGQETQYF
TRBV5-4	TRBD2	-	TRBJ2-7	TGTGCCAGCAGTTCTGGCGGGGGAAGCTCCTACGAGCAGTACTTC	CASSSGGGSSYEQYF
TRBV27	-	-	TRBJ1-2	TGTGCCAGCAGTAACTACGCGGGGCCAGGAGTGGGCTACACCTTC	CASSNYAGPGVGYTF
TRBV7-3	TRBD2	-	TRBJ2-5	TGTGCCAGCAGTTATGGACTAGCGGGAGGGGTGGGGTTTCAAGAGACCCAGTACTTC	CASSYGLAGGVGFQETQYF
TRBV19	TRBD2	-	TRBJ2-1	TGTGCCAGTAGTGTCTCTAGCGGTATCTCCTACAATGAGCAGTTCTTC	CASSVSSGISYNEQFF
TRBV19	-	-	TRBJ1-5	TGTGCCAGTAGTAGGCAACAGGGAGGGGAACAGCCCCAGCATTTT	CASSRQQGGEQPQHF
TRBV3-1/TRBV3-2	-	-	TRBJ2-1	TGTGCCAGCAGAAGGAACACGGGATACAATGAGCAGTTCTTC	CASRRNTGYNEQFF
TRBV7-9	TRBD2	-	TRBJ2-5	TGTGCCAGCGACCAGGGGACTAGCGGGAGACAAGAGACCCAGTACTTC	CASDQGTSGRQETQYF
TRBV19	TRBD1	-	TRBJ2-4	TGTGCCAGTTGTTTTCAGGGGGCGAACATTCAGTACTTC	CASCFQGANIQYF
TRBV5-1	-	few	TRBJ2-1	TGCGCCAGCAGCTTGGGACGCGGCCGCTCCTACAATGAGCAGTTCTTC	CASSLGRGRSYNEQFF
TRBV19	TRBD1	-	TRBJ2-7	TGTGCCAGTAGTATAGCAGGGGACAGGAGCTCCTACGAGCAGTACTTC	CASSIAGDRSSYEQYF
TRBV24-1	-	-	TRBJ1-2	TGTGCCACCAGGCCCCAGGGGCCCGCGAGGTATGGCTACACCTTC	CATRPQGPARYGYTF
TRBV5-6	-	once	TRBJ2-7	TGTGCCAGCAGCTTGCGCTACGAGCAGTACTTC	CASSLRYEQYF
TRBV27	-	once	TRBJ1-1	TGTGCCAGCTCGCCGGGAGTGAACACTGAAGCTTTCTTT	CASSPGVNTEAFF
TRBV11-1	TRBD1	-	TRBJ2-7	TGTGCCAGCAGCCCCAAACAGGGGGCCAGCTCCTACGAGCAGTACTTC	CASSPKQGASSYEQYF
TRBV18	TRBD2	-	TRBJ2-2	TGTGCCAGCTCTCCTAGGTCCAGCGGGACGACCGGGGAGCTGTTTTTT	CASSPRSSGTTGELFF
TRBV19	-	-	TRBJ2-1	TGTGCCAGTGGTAAGCCAGGGGATGAGCAGTTCTTC	CASGKPGDEQFF
TRBV4-1	-	-	TRBJ1-3	TGCGCCAGCAGCCATCTCTCTGGAAACACCATATATTTT	CASSHLSGNTIYF
TRBV28	-	-	TRBJ1-5	TGTGCCAGCAGTGGGGACACGGGACAAATTAATCAGCCCCAGCATTTT	CASSGDTGQINQPQHF
TRBV3-1/TRBV3-2	TRBD2	-	TRBJ2-1	TGTGCCAGCAGCCGGACTAGCGGGGGCAATGAGCAGTTCTTC	CASSRTSGGNEQFF
TRBV2	-	-	TRBJ1-1	TGTGCCAGCAGTGAGACCCTCTCGGGGAGAGCTTTCTTT	CASSETLSGRAFF
TRBV19	-	-	TRBJ1-4	TGTGCCAGTAGTGCCAACAGTGCAACTAATGAAAAACTGTTTTTT	CASSANSATNEKLFF
TRBV7-3	TRBD1	-	TRBJ1-1	TGTGCCAGCAGCTTTTCAGGGGGGAACACTGAAGCTTTCTTT	CASSFSGGNTEAFF
TRBV7-8	TRBD1	-	TRBJ2-7	TGTGCCAGCAGCGCAACCAAACAGGGGGCCATCGAGCAGTACTTC	CASSATKQGAIEQYF
TRBV25-1	TRBD2	-	TRBJ2-2	TGTGCCAGCAGGGGACTAGCGGGGAGGGGGAACACCGGGGAGCTGTTTTTT	CASRGLAGRGNTGELFF
TRBV27	-	-	TRBJ2-1	TGTGCCCAAATGGTTCCCGGCAATGAGCAGTTCTTC	CAQMVPGNEQFF
TRBV6-5	TRBD2	-	TRBJ2-7	TGTGCCAGCCCCCCTACTAGCGGGGCCTACGAGCAGTACTTC	CASPPTSGAYEQYF
TRBV5-5	-	-	TRBJ2-7	TGTGCCAGCAGCTTGGATCAGGGGTCCCACGAGCAGTACTTC	CASSLDQGSHEQYF
TRBV11-3	-	-	TRBJ2-7	TGTGCCAGCAGCTTAGATCCCCGTCGGGAGCAGTACTTC	CASSLDPRREQYF
TRBV5-1	TRBD2	few	TRBJ2-7	TGCGCCAGCAGCTCCTTAGCGGGAGGGCCGTACGAGCAGTACTTC	CASSSLAGGPYEQYF
TRBV7-8	TRBD1	-	TRBJ1-6	TGTGCCAGCAGCTTAGTGCCCAGGGGGAACAATAATTCACCCCTCCACTTT	CASSLVPRGNNNSPLHF
TRBV4-1	TRBD2	-	TRBJ2-3	TGCGCCAGCACCGAAAACCAAGGACTAGCGGGTTTCGATACGCAGTATTTT	CASTENQGLAGFDTQYF
TRBV28	-	-	TRBJ1-3	TGTGCCAGCAATCCCCAAAACGTGGACATTCGTCTAGTCTACTCTGGAAACACCATATATTTT	CASNPQNVDIRLVYSGNTIYF
TRBV12-3/TRBV12-4	-	-	TRBJ2-1	TGTGCCAGCAGCTGGGCCCGTGGTGAGCAGTTCTTC	CASSWARGEQFF
TRBV5-5	-	once	TRBJ2-3	TGTGCCAGCAGCCTAGGACTGTCGAATACAGATACGCAGTATTTT	CASSLGLSNTDTQYF
TRBV5-4	-	-	TRBJ2-2	TGTGCCAGCAGCAGGGAGCTATCCCCGAACACCGGGGAGCTGTTTTTT	CASSRELSPNTGELFF
TRBV12-3/TRBV12-4	-	-	TRBJ2-3	TGTGCCAGCAGTTCCACAGTAGATACGCAGTATTTT	CASSSTVDTQYF
TRBV2	TRBD1	-	TRBJ2-1	TGTGCCAGCACTGGGGACAGTGAGCAGTTCTTC	CASTGDSEQFF
TRBV25-1	-	-	TRBJ1-1	TGTGCCAGCAGTGGGCACAAGAACACTGAAGCTTTCTTT	CASSGHKNTEAFF